This entry lists 29 T cell receptor beta chains sequenced from one sample in a study of CD8 T cells in ankylosing spondylitis (dated by TCRdb to between 2016 and 2019). The method behind the library was 5' RACE. Sequencing was carried out with an Illumina HiSeq 2500. TCRdb reran the public reads through fastp at Q25 and MiXCR, keeping productive beta chains. Each entry merges the rows of one CDR3 protein and shows their most common DNA and genes. For this sample there are about 250,000 distinct CDR3 sequences; 20% to 30% appear just once. 0.5% to 0.65% of the sample is taken by the ten largest. Material for sequencing was blood, either unsorted or a sorted T cell fraction (not recorded which). Receptor source: a male donor with ankylosing spondylitis or in good health (not recorded which).

This clonotype was picked up many times. The chain links TRBV12-3 or TRBV12-4 to TRBJ2-7; D unclear. V lost 3 bases, J lost 2 bases, and 14 bases lay in between. The CDR3 runs 15 residues. The CDR3 here is CASSLGSDSAYEQYF. The CDR3 region has the DNA TGTGCCAGCAGTTTGGGCAGTGACTCTGCCTACGAGCAGTACTTC.

This chain joins TRBV6-1 and TRBJ2-5; D call uncertain. CDR1 MNHNS and CDR2 SASEGT come from the germline V gene. This CDR3 has 13 residues. The V gene lost 7 bases and the J gene lost 1 base, with 10 bases spanning the gap. Written as DNA, the CDR3 is TGTGCCAGCAACAACAGCCCCCAAGAGACCCAGTACTTC. As protein: CASNNSPQETQYF.

This clonotype was seen only once. V usage is TRBV5-3 and J usage is TRBJ2-7, with 9 bases fitting TRBD1. TRBV5-3 is filed as an ORF, its function uncertain. V lost 0 bases, J lost 5 bases, and 9 bases stayed unmatched. This CDR3 comprises 16 residues. CDR3: CARSLGPGQGINEQYF. The CDR3 nucleotides are TGTGCCAGAAGCTTGGGGCCGGGACAGGGCATAAACGAGCAGTACTTC.

This clonotype was recorded a few times. The chain is built from TRBV20-1 and TRBJ2-1, with 9 positions matching TRBD2. Germline V gene lookup returns CDR1 DFQATT and CDR2 SNEGSKA (reference sequence). Unmatched junction bases numbered 3, after V lost 3 bases and J lost 0 bases. This CDR3 spans 15 amino acids. CDR3 sequence (DNA): TGCAGTGCTAGGAATAGCGGGGGCTCCTACAATGAGCAGTTCTTC. It is translated as CSARNSGGSYNEQFF.

This clonotype was seen a few times. The chain combines TRBV12-3 or TRBV12-4 with TRBJ2-1, with D hard to call. The length of the CDR3 is 11 residues. V was cut by 7 bases and J by 7 bases, with 8 bases left in between. The CDR3 DNA reads TGTGCCAGCACCAGTGTGAATGAGCAGTTCTTC. Encoded protein: CASTSVNEQFF.

There are a few counts of this clonotype. This chain links TRBV2 with TRBJ2-3, with 8 nucleotides matching TRBD2. This CDR3 has 15 residues. CDR1 is SNHLY, CDR2 FYNNEI, per germline. V was pared by 0 bases and J by 1 base, with 0 bases of the junction left unmatched. The CDR3 protein is CASSEAGGGTDTQYF. CDR3 DNA sequence: TGTGCCAGCAGTGAAGCCGGGGGGGGCACAGATACGCAGTATTTT.

The gene calls are TRBV11-2 and TRBJ2-3; 7 bases align to TRBD2. This CDR3 spans 16 amino acids. V lost 1 base to trimming and J lost 4 bases; unmatched junction nucleotides: 8. Germline V gene data show CDR1 as SGHAT and CDR2 as FQNNGV. The CDR3 nucleotides read TGTGCCAGCAGCTTAGCGTCGGAACTAGCGTCAGATACGCAGTATTTT. Translation gives CASSLASELASDTQYF.

This clonotype was picked up a small number of times. V and J are TRBV25-1 and TRBJ1-1, with 11 positions matching TRBD1. Trimming took 2 bases from V and 4 from J; bases not matched to a gene: 6. The CDR3 has 16 residues. Germline values: CDR1 MGHDK, CDR2 SYGVNS. CDR3: CASSERTGGPATEAFF. The CDR3, as DNA: TGTGCCAGCAGTGAAAGGACAGGGGGCCCGGCCACTGAAGCTTTCTTT.

The table lists this clonotype with many counts. V gene TRBV6-1 combines with J gene TRBJ1-2; the D is unclear. With 10 bases removed from V and 8 bases from J, the gap between germline ends came to 20 bases. The CDR3 is 13 residues long. Germline CDR1 reads MNHNS; CDR2 reads SASEGT. The CDR3 nucleotides are TGTGCCACCACAGCATCGGCCGCCCTAGGCTACACCTTC. Translation: CATTASAALGYTF.

This clonotype occurred many times. The rearrangement joins TRBV12-3 or TRBV12-4 to TRBJ1-2; D remains ambiguous. Trimming took off 1 base at V and 6 bases at J, with 12 bases between the two ends. This CDR3 region has 14 residues. CDR3 nucleotide sequence: TGTGCCAGCAGTTTAGTTGGGTTAGCGGATGGCTACACCTTC. Protein product: CASSLVGLADGYTF.

This chain joins TRBV5-1 and TRBJ1-2; D is undetermined. This CDR3 contains 14 residues. Germline V gene data show CDR1 as SGHRS and CDR2 as YFSETQ. The V end lost 3 bases, the J end lost 7 bases, and 16 bases lay between the germline ends. The chain's CDR3 is CASSYLGEGSGYTF. The CDR3 DNA follows: TGCGCCAGCAGCTACCTCGGGGAAGGTAGTGGCTACACCTTC.

The rearrangement links TRBV29-1 to TRBJ2-5; weak D call: TRBD2 (6 bases). CDR1 and CDR2 from the germline V gene are SQVTM and ANQGSEA. The length of the CDR3 is 12 residues. With 3 bases removed from V and 3 bases from J, the gap between germline ends came to 8 bases. The CDR3 region is CSVDPGEETQYF. As DNA, the CDR3 is TGCAGCGTTGATCCGGGGGAAGAGACCCAGTACTTC.

There are many counts of this clonotype. This rearrangement joins TRBV7-8 to TRBJ2-5, with unresolved D. The V and J ends lost 1 base and 2 bases respectively, with 11 bases between them. CDR1 SGHVS and CDR2 FQNEAQ come from the germline V gene. The CDR3 length is 15 residues. The CDR3, as DNA: TGTGCCAGCAGCTTAGAACCTATGATACAAGAGACCCAGTACTTC. This encodes CASSLEPMIQETQYF.

This clonotype was observed a handful of times. The chain is built from TRBV18 and TRBJ2-3, with D tentatively TRBD1 (6 bases). CDR1 and CDR2 (germline): KGHSH, LQKENI. This CDR3 has 15 residues. The V gene lost 0 bases and the J gene lost 2 bases, with 9 bases spanning the gap. CDR3: CASSPPDSFTDTQYF. The CDR3 nucleotides are TGTGCCAGCTCACCACCGGACAGTTTCACAGATACGCAGTATTTT.

The sample holds a few counts of this clonotype. The chain links TRBV20-1 to TRBJ2-7, with D uncertain. This CDR3 spans 15 amino acids. Germline V gene lookup returns CDR1 DFQATT and CDR2 SNEGSKA (reference sequence). Deletions cut 4 bases from V and 1 base from J, with 17 bases between. Written as DNA, the CDR3 is TGCAGTGCTATACCCCCTAACGTCGGTTCCTACGAGCAGTACTTC. Its translation: CSAIPPNVGSYEQYF.

The chain combines TRBV20-1 with TRBJ2-7, with 7 bases identical to TRBD2. There are 15 residues in the CDR3. V gave up 0 bases and J gave up 3 bases; unmatched junction bases: 8. Germline V gene lookup returns CDR1 DFQATT and CDR2 SNEGSKA (reference sequence). CDR3 DNA: TGCAGTGCTAGAGAGGGAGGGGCCGACTACTACGAGCAGTACTTC. It encodes CSAREGGADYYEQYF.

The chain combines TRBV20-1 with TRBJ2-2, with D perhaps TRBD2 (6 bases). Germline-derived CDR1 and CDR2 are DFQATT and SNEGSKA (reference sequence). This CDR3 has 15 amino acids. The V end lost 6 bases, the J end lost 0 bases, and 14 bases lay between the germline ends. The CDR3 nucleotides read TGCAGTGCCATGAGGGCGGGGACGAACACCGGGGAGCTGTTTTTT. Translation: CSAMRAGTNTGELFF.

The chain links TRBV19 to TRBJ1-2; D call uncertain. CDR1 and CDR2 from the germline V gene are LNHDA and SQIVND (reference sequence). Trimming cost V 3 bases and J 4 bases, with 12 bases left between them. The length of the CDR3 is 14 residues. Here the CDR3 reads CASSIPAESYGYTF. The CDR3 DNA sequence: TGTGCCAGTAGTATCCCCGCAGAATCCTATGGCTACACCTTC.

This clonotype was observed at least ten times. The genes are TRBV20-1 and TRBJ1-6, with D maybe TRBD1 (5 bases). The length of the CDR3 is 15 residues. Trimming removed 3 bases at V and 7 bases at J, with 16 bases between. CDR1 is DFQATT and CDR2 is SNEGSKA in the germline V gene (reference sequence). The CDR3 here is CSARSARAINSPLHF. The CDR3 nucleotides read TGCAGTGCTAGGTCGGCCAGGGCGATAAATTCACCCCTCCACTTT.

This clonotype was seen many times. The chain links TRBV6-5 to TRBJ2-7, with 7 bases that match TRBD2. CDR1 MNHEY and CDR2 SVGAGI come from the germline V gene. This CDR3 spans 15 amino acids. Germline trimming cut 4 bases from V and 4 bases from J; bases unmatched to any gene: 10. CDR3 region: CASSSGRTSWYEQYF. Written as DNA, the CDR3 is TGTGCCAGCAGTTCCGGGCGGACTAGTTGGTACGAGCAGTACTTC.

At least ten counts were recorded for this clonotype. V gene TRBV5-6 combines with J gene TRBJ1-1; 7 positions match TRBD1. CDR1 SGHDT and CDR2 YYEEEE come from the germline V gene. The CDR3 is 12 residues long. The J segment lost 8 bases and the V segment lost 4 bases, leaving 5 bases of the junction unmatched. The CDR3 DNA sequence: TGTGCCAGCAGCATAAGGGACAGCGAAGCTTTCTTT. It encodes CASSIRDSEAFF. The whole variable domain, remainder taken from reference TRBV5-6 and TRBJ1-1, is DAGVTQSPTHLIKTRGQQVTLRCSPKSGHDTVSWYQQALGQGPQFIFQYYEEEERQRGNFPDRFSGHQFPNYSSELNVNALLLGDSALYLCASSIRDSEAFFGQGTRLTVV.

The V call is TRBV7-3, the J call TRBJ2-1; a possible D gene is TRBD1 (6 bases). V was clipped by 3 bases and J by 1 base, with 13 bases between them. The germline CDR1 and CDR2 sequences are SGHTA and FQGTGA. The CDR3 is 16 amino acids. In DNA, the CDR3 is TGTGCCAGCAGCTTCTCAGCAGGGGTGTCCTACAATGAGCAGTTCTTC. It translates to CASSFSAGVSYNEQFF.

CDR3 amino acids: CSARVGVGTDTQYF. In DNA, the CDR3 is TGCAGTGCCCGAGTTGGCGTCGGCACAGATACGCAGTATTTT. The chain carries TRBV20-1 and TRBJ2-3, with D unclear. CDR1 is DFQATT, CDR2 SNEGSKA, per germline (reference sequence). CDR3 length: 14 residues. With 6 bases removed from V and 1 base from J, the gap between germline ends came to 14 bases.

This clonotype turned up a few times. The chain combines TRBV29-1 with TRBJ2-3, with D perhaps matching TRBD2 (5 bases). From germline, CDR1 is SQVTM and CDR2 ANQGSEA. V was clipped by 5 bases and J by 5 bases, with 14 bases between them. This CDR3 has 13 amino acids. CDR3 loop: CSVLKGEEDTQYF. DNA for the CDR3: TGCAGCGTTCTGAAGGGAGAGGAAGATACGCAGTATTTT.

This clonotype has a handful of counts. The genes are TRBV12-3 or TRBV12-4 and TRBJ2-3; D is perhaps TRBD2 (6 bases). There are 14 residues in the CDR3. V lost 8 bases to trimming and J lost 0 bases, with 12 bases between them. The CDR3 DNA is TGTGCCAGCCAGGAGGGCCCTAGCACAGATACGCAGTATTTT. Translating gives CASQEGPSTDTQYF.

This clonotype was seen at least ten times. This chain joins TRBV4-1 and TRBJ2-5; either TRBD1 or TRBD2 may supply D (5 bases each). The germline CDR1 and CDR2 sequences are MGHRA and YSYEKL. The CDR3 extends over 13 amino acids. V was cut by 8 bases and J by 1 base, with 11 bases left in between. The CDR3 here is CASAKGTQETQYF. Written as DNA, the CDR3 is TGCGCCAGCGCTAAGGGGACCCAAGAGACCCAGTACTTC.

With regard to this clonotype: The germline gene is not matched at one end of the junction; a read error may be the cause. The V and J genes are TRBV7-7 and TRBJ2-2; D unclear. Germline V gene sequence: CDR1 SSHAT, CDR2 FNYEAQ (reference sequence). There are 12 residues in the CDR3. The CDR3: CASSLDYGELFF. CDR3 in DNA: TGTGCTAGCAGCTTAGATTACGGGGAGCTGTTTTTT.

This clonotype has a handful of counts. This chain uses TRBV10-3 with TRBJ2-3, with a tentative D call TRBD2 (5 bases). Germline assignment: CDR1 ENHRY and CDR2 SYGVKD. There are 15 residues in the CDR3. V lost 10 bases and J 4 bases, leaving 21 bases between the germline ends. The CDR3 region is CATARAAGGADTQYF. CDR3 in DNA: TGTGCCACCGCGCGGGCGGCGGGTGGGGCAGATACGCAGTATTTT.

This clonotype was detected ten times or more. The chain employs TRBV5-1 and TRBJ2-3; 8 nucleotides match TRBD1. Looked up from germline, CDR1 is SGHRS and CDR2 is YFSETQ. V was pared by 0 bases and J by 2 bases, with 2 bases of the junction left unmatched. The CDR3 is 15 amino acids. The DNA for the CDR3 is TGCGCCAGCAGCTTGGGGACAGGGTTCACAGATACGCAGTATTTT. Its protein is CASSLGTGFTDTQYF.